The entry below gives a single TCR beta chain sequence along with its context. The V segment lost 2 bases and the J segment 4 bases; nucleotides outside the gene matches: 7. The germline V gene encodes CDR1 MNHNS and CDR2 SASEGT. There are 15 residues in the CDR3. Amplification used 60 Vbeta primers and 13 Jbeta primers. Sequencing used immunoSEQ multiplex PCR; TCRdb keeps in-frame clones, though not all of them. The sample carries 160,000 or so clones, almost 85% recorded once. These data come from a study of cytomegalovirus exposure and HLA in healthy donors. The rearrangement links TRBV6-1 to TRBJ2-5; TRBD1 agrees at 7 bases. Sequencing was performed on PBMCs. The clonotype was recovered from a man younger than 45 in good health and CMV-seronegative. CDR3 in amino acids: CASSESSGTVETQYF. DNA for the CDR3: TGTGCCAGCAGTGAAAGTTCGGGGACAGTAGAGACCCAGTACTTC.